This T cell receptor (beta chain) originates from a study of T cell clonotyping in hematopoietic cell transplantation. Remarks on this clone: The target antigen is unknown.

Notes on the study in general: Without cell sorting, CD4 versus CD8 contributions remain unresolved.

The CDR3 is made up of 15 amino acids. Trimming took 2 bases from V and 9 from J, leaving 14 bases between them. Germline CDR1 and CDR2: LGHNA and YNFKEQ. Assay used: immunoSEQ multiplex PCR; TCRdb lists only in-frame clones, some missing. Of tens of thousands of clones detected, around 84% appear once; the ten largest clones hold approximately 2.9%. Time point reported: recipient sample about 28 days before transplant, after cytoreduction. The sequences come from peripheral blood mononuclear cells, collected before stem cell transplant. The chain carries TRBV4-2 and TRBJ1-6; tentative D call: TRBD1 (6 bases). The clonotype was recovered from a man in his sixties with acute myeloid leukemia. Some clones in this sample may be carry-over from other donors' samples. CDR3 sequence: CASSQPAGVGSPLHF. CDR3 coding DNA: TGTGCCAGCAGCCAACCCGCAGGGGTCGGTTCACCCCTCCACTTT.